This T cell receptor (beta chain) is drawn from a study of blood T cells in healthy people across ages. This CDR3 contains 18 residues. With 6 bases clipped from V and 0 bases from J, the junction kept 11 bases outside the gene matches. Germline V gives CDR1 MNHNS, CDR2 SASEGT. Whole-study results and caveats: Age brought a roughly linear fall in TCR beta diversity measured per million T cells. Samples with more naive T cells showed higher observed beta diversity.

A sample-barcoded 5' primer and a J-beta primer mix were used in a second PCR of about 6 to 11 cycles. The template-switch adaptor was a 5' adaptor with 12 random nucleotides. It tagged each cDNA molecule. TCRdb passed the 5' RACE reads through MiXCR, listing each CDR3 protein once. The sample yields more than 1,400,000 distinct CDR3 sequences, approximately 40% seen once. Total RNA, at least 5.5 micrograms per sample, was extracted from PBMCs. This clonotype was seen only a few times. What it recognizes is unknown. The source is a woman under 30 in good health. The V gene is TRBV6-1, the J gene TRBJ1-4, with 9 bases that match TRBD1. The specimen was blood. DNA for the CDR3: TGTGCCAGCAGCCTCGTTGGACAGGGGAGAGCAACTAATGAAAAACTGTTTTTT. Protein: CASSLVGQGRATNEKLFF.